These T cell receptor beta chains were read from a single sample in a study of T cell changes during pregnancy in multiple sclerosis. Clones were sequenced by immunoSEQ multiplex PCR, and TCRdb holds only the in-frame ones, with some missing. This sample has 45,000 to 55,000 clones, with about 90% found just once. Sequences were derived from CD4+ T cells from peripheral blood mononuclear cells, sampled in the second trimester of pregnancy. The source of these receptors is a female donor with multiple sclerosis, enrolled in a pregnancy study. CDR3s include the opening cysteine and the closing phenylalanine or tryptophan. Fields, in order: D gene, J gene, V gene, CDR3 DNA, CDR3 protein. D genes are given only for firm matches.

>.|TRBJ2-3|TRBV4-1
TGCGCCAGCAGCCAAAAACGGACAGATACGCAGTATTTT
CASSQKRTDTQYF
>.|TRBJ2-5|TRBV4-1
TGCGCCAGCAGCCAAGAAAGGCGCCGGGACGGGACACAAGAGACCCAGTACTTC
CASSQERRRDGTQETQYF
>.|TRBJ2-1|TRBV18
TGTGCCAGCTCCACCCAGGGGCACAACTACAATGAGCAGTTCTTC
CASSTQGHNYNEQFF
>TRBD1|TRBJ2-7|TRBV10-3
TGTGCCATCACCGGGACAGGGACCTACGAGCAGTACTTC
CAITGTGTYEQYF
>TRBD2|TRBJ2-7|TRBV7-9
TGTGCCAGCAGCTTACCCCCCGGGACTAGCCATTTTTCCTACGAGCAGTACTTC
CASSLPPGTSHFSYEQYF
>TRBD1|TRBJ2-5|TRBV9
TGTGCCAGCAGCGTAGGGCAGGGGGAAGAGACCCAGTACTTC
CASSVGQGEETQYF
>TRBD1|TRBJ2-7|TRBV28
TGTGCCAGCAGTATCTCCGGGACAGGGGGCCGCTACGAGCAGTACTTC
CASSISGTGGRYEQYF
>.|TRBJ2-5|TRBV19
TGTGCCAGTAGTCCGCGAGCGCTCGGGACCCAGTACTTC
CASSPRALGTQYF
>TRBD1|TRBJ1-5|TRBV7-6
TGTGCCAGCAGCGCCGGACAGGGTATAAGCAATCAGCCCCAGCATTTT
CASSAGQGISNQPQHF
>TRBD1|TRBJ1-2|TRBV5-1
TGCGCCAGCACCGAGAGGGACAGGGAATATGGCTACACCTTC
CASTERDREYGYTF
>.|TRBJ1-5|TRBV28
TGTGCCAGCAGTTTTGGGGGGAACAATCAGCCCCAGCATTTT
CASSFGGNNQPQHF
>.|TRBJ2-1|TRBV7-3
TGTGCCAGCAGCTTTGCGGGCCCTAATTACAATGAGCAGTTCTTC
CASSFAGPNYNEQFF
>TRBD2|TRBJ2-2|TRBV7-7
TGTGCCAGCAGCTTCGATACTAGCGGGAGCCCCGGGGAGCTGTTTTTT
CASSFDTSGSPGELFF
>.|TRBJ1-1|TRBV7-9
TGTGCCAGCAGCTTGCTGCGCATGAACACTGAAGCTTTCTTT
CASSLLRMNTEAFF
>.|TRBJ1-2|TRBV2
TGTGCCAGCGGGAACAGGGAAAACTATGGCTACACCTTC
CASGNRENYGYTF